Below, 29 T cell receptor beta chains from the same sample are listed, as sequenced in a study of T cells after somatic rescue of genetic block. Data came from immunoSEQ multiplex PCR; TCRdb stores just in-frame clones and leaves some out. The profile shows under 150,000 clones, about nine tenths of them singletons. Sequencing input: peripheral blood mononuclear cells (PBMCs). These receptor sequences come from a woman aged 18 to 35.

This chain joins TRBV12-5 and TRBJ2-7; 8 positions agree with TRBD1. Germline CDR1 LGHNT, CDR2 FRNRAP. Germline trimming cut 3 bases from V and 6 bases from J; bases unmatched to any gene: 4. This CDR3 contains 13 residues. The CDR3 coding sequence is TGTGCTAGTGGTTTTGGGACAGGCGGCGAGCAGTACTTC. It yields the protein CASGFGTGGEQYF.

This chain joins TRBV27 and TRBJ1-3; D may be TRBD1 (6 bases). The CDR3 runs to 15 residues. CDR1 and CDR2 (germline): MNHEY, SMNVEV (reference sequence). The V end lost 6 bases, the J end lost 0 bases, and 12 bases lay between the germline ends. CDR3: CASRSGASSGNTIYF. As DNA, the CDR3 is TGTGCCAGCAGGTCAGGGGCTTCCTCTGGAAACACCATATATTTT.

This clone has a single count. This chain joins TRBV6-5 and TRBJ2-1; tentative D call: TRBD2 (7 bases). The CDR3 extends over 16 amino acids. Germline values: CDR1 MNHEY, CDR2 SVGAGI. Trimming removed 4 bases at V and 1 base at J, with 14 bases between. The CDR3 DNA sequence: TGTGCCAGCAGTTCCTCTAGGGGGGGGTCCTACAATGAGCAGTTCTTC. Its translation: CASSSSRGGSYNEQFF.

The chain joins TRBV25-1 to TRBJ1-5, with 7 bases matching TRBD1. Per germline, CDR1 MGHDK and CDR2 SYGVNS. Trimming took 6 bases from V and 6 from J; bases not matched to a gene: 8. The CDR3 sequence is 14 residues long. The CDR3 is CASSLTGTGQPQHF. As DNA, the CDR3 is TGTGCCAGCAGCCTGACAGGGACGGGTCAGCCCCAGCATTTT.

The J gene is TRBJ2-1, the V gene TRBV4-2; D gene uncertain. The CDR3 contains 12 residues. The ends were cut back, 0 bases at V and 8 bases at J, with 5 bases in the middle. The germline gives CDR1 LGHNA, CDR2 YNFKEQ. The CDR3: CASSQDRDEQFF. The CDR3 nucleotides are TGTGCCAGCAGCCAAGATAGGGATGAGCAGTTCTTC.

The chain joins TRBV5-8 to TRBJ2-1; perhaps TRBD1 as D (5 bases). Trimming shortened V by 4 bases and J by 12 bases, and 17 bases separated the two germline ends. Germline-derived CDR1 and CDR2 are SGHTS and YDEGEE. This CDR3 contains 13 residues. The DNA of the CDR3 is TGTGCCAGCAGCCTAGGGGTCCTCCGTGGGCAGTTCTTC. Translation: CASSLGVLRGQFF. The full variable domain, rest sourced from reference TRBV5-8 and TRBJ2-1, is EAGVTQSPTHLIKTRGQQATLRCSPISGHTSVYWYQQALGLGLQFLLWYDEGEERNRGNFPPRFSGRQFPNYSSELNVNALELEDSALYLCASSLGVLRGQFFGPGTRLTVL.

This rearrangement joins TRBV18 to TRBJ2-5, with 8 bases identical to TRBD2. The CDR3 totals 15 residues. The germline V gene has CDR1 KGHSH and CDR2 LQKENI. The V and J ends lost 3 bases and 4 bases, in that order; junction bases with no gene match: 7. The CDR3 coding sequence is TGTGCCAGCTCACCGTCGGCGGGGGGAGCAGAGACCCAGTACTTC. Its translation is CASSPSAGGAETQYF.

The chain is built from TRBV11-3 and TRBJ2-7; unclear D gene. Trimming removed 0 bases from V and 2 bases from J, with 11 bases in between. Germline V gives CDR1 SGHNT, CDR2 YENEEA. CDR3 length: 15 amino acids. The CDR3, as DNA: TGTGCCAGCAGCTTAGATCGAGAGTACCCCTACGAGCAGTACTTC. This encodes CASSLDREYPYEQYF.

This clone has more than one count but fewer than ten. This rearrangement joins TRBV9 to TRBJ1-1; no clear D. Germline CDR1 is SGDLS and CDR2 is YYNGEE. Trimming took 1 base from V and 1 from J, leaving 11 bases between them. The CDR3 runs 15 residues. The CDR3, as DNA: TGTGCCAGCAGCGTAAATGAGGGATCGAACACTGAAGCTTTCTTT. Protein product: CASSVNEGSNTEAFF.

The rearrangement joins TRBV18 to TRBJ2-7; a possible D gene is TRBD1 (5 bases). V lost 2 bases and J 7 bases, leaving 15 bases between the germline ends. The CDR3 runs 14 residues. CDR1 KGHSH and CDR2 LQKENI come from the germline V gene. This CDR3 is CASSPTQAPGEQYF. The DNA for the CDR3 is TGTGCCAGCTCACCAACACAGGCCCCTGGGGAGCAGTACTTC. Supplemented by reference TRBV18 and TRBJ2-7, the full variable domain reads NAGVMQNPRHLVRRRGQEARLRCSPMKGHSHVYWYRQLPEEGLKFMVYLQKENIIDESGMPKERFSAEFPKEGPSILRIQQVVRGDSAAYFCASSPTQAPGEQYFGPGTRLTVT.

Only one count was recorded for this clone. The rearrangement links TRBV6-4 to TRBJ1-1, with TRBD1 matching over 8 bases. The ends lost 5 bases at V and 4 bases at J; junction bases unmatched: 18. In germline, CDR1 is MRHNA, CDR2 SNTAGT. The CDR3 is 18 amino acids. CDR3 nucleotide sequence: TGTGCCAGCAGTCCCCGGGCGGCAGGGGGCACCTTGGGCACTGAAGCTTTCTTT. Its protein product is CASSPRAAGGTLGTEAFF.

The rearrangement uses TRBV6-1 and TRBJ1-1; D not resolved. CDR1 is MNHNS, CDR2 SASEGT, per germline. CDR3 length: 14 residues. V shed 0 bases and J shed 4 bases, with 9 bases lying between them. The CDR3 loop is CASSEALRGTEAFF. DNA for the CDR3: TGTGCCAGCAGTGAAGCGCTCCGGGGCACTGAAGCTTTCTTT.

The chain has TRBV10-3 and TRBJ2-7; D is unclear. CDR1 ENHRY and CDR2 SYGVKD come from the germline V gene. The CDR3 length is 14 residues. The germline V and J ends were trimmed by 3 bases and 9 bases, with 18 bases remaining between them. CDR3 in DNA: TGTGCCATCAGTGACGGAACGGCCCCCCTGGGGCAGTACTTC. Protein: CAISDGTAPLGQYF.

The rearrangement joins TRBV30 to TRBJ1-2; D is ambiguous. Germline lookup yields CDR1 GTSNPN and CDR2 SVGIG (reference sequence). This CDR3 spans 11 amino acids. Trimming pared 3 bases from V and 8 bases from J, leaving 10 bases between. As DNA, the CDR3 is TGTGCCTGGAGCCCAGGAGAGGGCTACACCTTC. Its translation: CAWSPGEGYTF. Combining the CDR3 with reference TRBV30 and TRBJ1-2 gives the whole variable domain SQTIHQWPATLVQPVGSPLSLECTVEGTSNPNLYWYRQAAGRGLQLLFYSVGIGQISSEVPQNLSASRPQDRQFILSSKKLLLSDSGFYLCAWSPGEGYTFGSGTRLTVV.

The rearrangement links TRBV6-5 to TRBJ1-5; 7 bases are a match to TRBD1. The CDR3 totals 15 residues. V gave up 0 bases and J gave up 2 bases; unmatched junction bases: 1. CDR1 is MNHEY and CDR2 is SVGAGI in the germline V gene. The CDR3 loop reads CASSYSGQGNQPQHF. The CDR3 coding sequence is TGTGCCAGCAGTTACTCCGGACAGGGCAATCAGCCCCAGCATTTT.

This sequence joins TRBV5-1 and TRBJ1-2; 8 bases align to TRBD1. From germline, CDR1 is SGHRS and CDR2 YFSETQ. The CDR3 is 15 residues long. Unmatched junction bases numbered 9, after V lost 3 bases and J lost 5 bases. CDR3 protein: CASSSTGTGVYGYTF. The CDR3 DNA follows: TGCGCCAGCAGCTCTACTGGGACAGGAGTTTATGGCTACACCTTC.

This clone came up once. V and J are TRBV5-1 and TRBJ1-1; 8 nucleotides align to TRBD1. With 4 bases clipped from V and 11 bases from J, the junction kept 10 bases outside the gene matches. Germline CDR1 SGHRS, CDR2 YFSETQ. The CDR3 is 13 amino acids. The CDR3 protein is CASSADREGLAFF. DNA of the CDR3: TGCGCCAGCAGCGCGGACAGGGAGGGTTTGGCTTTCTTT.

The rearrangement uses TRBV4-1 and TRBJ2-1, with TRBD2 matching 11 bases. V shed 2 bases and J 7 bases; nucleotides not matched to a gene: 4. Germline CDR1 MGHRA, CDR2 YSYEKL. This CDR3 region has 15 residues. The chain's CDR3 is CASSQLAGGWNEQFF. CDR3 coding DNA: TGCGCCAGCAGCCAACTAGCGGGGGGTTGGAATGAGCAGTTCTTC.

The chain combines TRBV7-9 with TRBJ2-7; 14 bases map to TRBD2. From germline, CDR1 is SEHNR and CDR2 FQNEAQ (reference sequence). The CDR3 length is 15 residues. V trimming: 5 bases; J trimming: 4 bases; junction bases outside the gene matches: 4. The CDR3 spells CASSPGLAGGYEQYF. CDR3 DNA sequence: TGTGCCAGCAGCCCTGGACTAGCGGGGGGATACGAGCAGTACTTC.

This clone was observed a handful of times. The J gene is TRBJ1-1, the V gene TRBV4-2; TRBD1 matches 8 bases. V shed 0 bases and J 11 bases; nucleotides not matched to a gene: 5. Germline V gene data show CDR1 as LGHNA and CDR2 as YNFKEQ. The length of the CDR3 is 13 residues. As DNA, the CDR3 is TGTGCCAGCAGCCAAGATCCCCGACAGGGGGCTTTCTTT. Protein product: CASSQDPRQGAFF.

The rearrangement joins TRBV19 to TRBJ1-6; TRBD1 matches at 9 bases. The CDR3 is 15 residues long. V dropped 5 bases and J dropped 6; count of bases not matched to a gene: 5. Germline lookup yields CDR1 LNHDA and CDR2 SQIVND (reference sequence). CDR3 bases: TGTGCCAGTAGTGGACCGGGACAGGGTAATTCACCCCTCCACTTT. Its translation is CASSGPGQGNSPLHF.

V and J are TRBV12-5 and TRBJ2-5, with D possibly matching TRBD1 (5 bases). The V gene's germline CDR1 is LGHNT and CDR2 FRNRAP. V lost 6 bases to trimming and J lost 0 bases, with 11 bases between them. The CDR3 runs 14 residues. The CDR3 sequence is CASGQGWYQETQYF. The CDR3 nucleotides are TGTGCTAGTGGCCAGGGCTGGTACCAAGAGACCCAGTACTTC.

This chain uses TRBV25-1 with TRBJ2-5; no clear D gene. Germline CDR1 is MGHDK and CDR2 is SYGVNS. The V gene lost 5 bases and the J gene lost 7 bases, with 17 bases spanning the gap. The CDR3 covers 14 residues. The CDR3 bases are TGTGCCAGCAGTAGAACAGAAAGTCGGACGACCCAGTACTTC. Translated: CASSRTESRTTQYF. The variable domain in full, completed from reference TRBV25-1 and TRBJ2-5, reads EADIYQTPRYLVIGTGKKITLECSQTMGHDKMYWYQQDPGMELHLIHYSYGVNSTEKGDLSSESTVSRIRTEHFPLTLESARPSHTSQYLCASSRTESRTTQYFGPGTRLLVL.

The chain links TRBV5-4 to TRBJ1-3; D gene unclear. The CDR3 consists of 13 residues. Trimming removed 4 bases at V and 0 bases at J, with 5 bases between. The germline V gene has CDR1 SGHNT and CDR2 YYREEE (reference sequence). This CDR3 reads CASSHSSGNTIYF. CDR3 bases: TGTGCCAGCAGCCACAGCTCTGGAAACACCATATATTTT.

The rearrangement uses TRBV7-9 and TRBJ1-3; D gene ambiguous. V lost 3 bases to trimming and J lost 1 base, with 7 bases between them. The CDR3 is 14 amino acids. Germline CDR1 and CDR2: SEHNR and FQNEAQ (reference sequence). The CDR3, as DNA: TGTGCCAGCAGCTTCCTGGGATCTGGAAACACCATATATTTT. It is translated as CASSFLGSGNTIYF. The whole variable domain, filled in from reference TRBV7-9 and TRBJ1-3, reads DTGVSQNPRHKITKRGQNVTFRCDPISEHNRLYWYRQTLGQGPEFLTYFQNEAQLEKSRLLSDRFSAERPKGSFSTLEIQRTEQGDSAMYLCASSFLGSGNTIYFGEGSWLTVV.

The count of this clone is one. The V call is TRBV11-3, the J call TRBJ2-1; 13 nucleotides line up with TRBD2. Germline V gene data show CDR1 as SGHNT and CDR2 as YENEEA. The CDR3 contains 16 residues. The J segment lost 4 bases and the V segment lost 5 bases, leaving 5 bases of the junction unmatched. CDR3 sequence reads: CASSVGGLAGYNEQFF. The CDR3, as DNA: TGTGCCAGCAGCGTGGGGGGACTAGCGGGGTACAATGAGCAGTTCTTC. Drawing the rest from reference TRBV11-3 and TRBJ2-1, the complete variable domain is EAGVVQSPRYKIIEKKQPVAFWCNPISGHNTLYWYLQNLGQGPELLIRYENEEAVDDSQLPKDRFSAERLKGVDSTLKIQPAELGDSAVYLCASSVGGLAGYNEQFFGPGTRLTVL.

The chain couples TRBV27 to TRBJ1-2; TRBD1 matches at 11 bases. The CDR3 has 15 residues. Germline V gene lookup returns CDR1 MNHEY and CDR2 SMNVEV (reference sequence). The ends lost 5 bases at V and 4 bases at J; junction bases unmatched: 6. The CDR3 DNA reads as TGTGCCAGCAGTCCCCCGGGACAGGGGGTCTATGGCTACACCTTC. Translation: CASSPPGQGVYGYTF.

The chain joins TRBV7-7 to TRBJ2-5; 11 nucleotides match TRBD2. This CDR3 is 20 amino acids long. With 0 bases clipped from V and 5 bases from J, the junction kept 17 bases outside the gene matches. Germline V gene sequence: CDR1 SSHAT, CDR2 FNYEAQ (reference sequence). The CDR3, as DNA: TGTGCCAGCAGCTTAGCGGGTAGGGCTAGCGGGGGGCCCCTACAGGAGACCCAGTACTTC. It specifies CASSLAGRASGGPLQETQYF.

The chain combines TRBV7-9 with TRBJ1-1; D unclear. V lost 8 bases, J lost 1 base, and 11 bases lay in between. From germline, CDR1 is SEHNR and CDR2 FQNEAQ (reference sequence). The CDR3 is made up of 13 amino acids. The CDR3 sequence is CASGFGQNTEAFF. In DNA form, the CDR3 reads TGTGCCAGCGGGTTCGGGCAGAACACTGAAGCTTTCTTT.